This entry is about one T cell receptor (beta chain). Using its own MiXCR run on the 5' RACE reads, TCRdb lists one record per CDR3 protein. The sample records hundreds of thousands of distinct CDR3 sequences, 20% being singletons. This record comes from a study of CD8 T cells in ankylosing spondylitis. The CDR3 extends over 14 amino acids. Trimming stripped 4 bases from V and 2 bases from J, with 10 bases between. Per germline, CDR1 LGHDT and CDR2 YNNKEL (reference sequence). This sequence was found in a male donor with ankylosing spondylitis or in good health (not recorded which). This rearrangement joins TRBV3-1 to TRBJ2-3, with a tentative D call TRBD1 (5 bases). Sequencing was performed on blood, either unsorted or a sorted T cell fraction (not recorded which). The CDR3 spells CASSRGRSTDTQYF. The CDR3 DNA sequence: TGTGCCAGCAGCCGGGGCCGCTCCACAGATACGCAGTATTTT.